A selection of T cell receptor beta chains follows, all from one sample in a study of technical replicates of blood from several donors. Some clones are missing from TCRdb's copy, which holds only in-frame ones; the method was immunoSEQ multiplex PCR. The data contain about 72,000 clones, roughly 92% of them singletons. The sequenced sample was T cells isolated from PBMCs. These receptors originate from a human donor in good health. Each CDR3 is given with its conserved first and last residue. D genes are given only for firm matches. Only part of the rows carry a size: once, few, many, or a class if the clone is expanded.

abundance	v_gene	j_gene	d_gene	CDR3aa
NA	TRBV29-1	TRBJ1-1	NA	CSASTVMNTEAFF
NA	TRBV7-9	TRBJ1-1	NA	CASSLVGQPGVFF
NA	TRBV6-5	TRBJ1-3	TRBD1	CASSPGTGSGNTIYF
NA	TRBV15	TRBJ2-3	NA	CATSSYRRPTDTQYF
NA	TRBV5-6	TRBJ2-1	TRBD2	CASSLLTSDYNEQFF
NA	TRBV7-6	TRBJ1-1	NA	CASSLYTGMNTEAFF
once	TRBV2	TRBJ2-3	TRBD2	CASRSNGLAGDTQYF
NA	TRBV7-8	TRBJ2-5	NA	CASSLPEYGTPIRETQYF
NA	TRBV18	TRBJ2-1	NA	CASSPPATLNEQFF
few	TRBV28	TRBJ1-2	TRBD1	CASSPLLPGQGAEGYTF
NA	TRBV5-1	TRBJ2-1	TRBD1	CASSEGTVANEQFF
NA	TRBV18	TRBJ2-7	NA	CASSPMTEYEQYF
NA	TRBV28	TRBJ1-2	NA	CASSLTGLGGYTF
NA	TRBV5-4	TRBJ2-3	NA	CASSRRGGIYTDTQYF
few	TRBV19	TRBJ1-1	TRBD1	CAFIEGQKDWANTEAFF
NA	TRBV10-1	TRBJ1-1	NA	CASVLNEAFF
NA	TRBV28	TRBJ2-7	TRBD1	CASSLPHRGYEQYF
NA	TRBV6-1	TRBJ2-2	NA	CASSRSTGELFF
NA	TRBV7-8	TRBJ1-3	NA	CASSLYRGNTIYF
NA	TRBV10-3	TRBJ1-1	NA	CAISEYHMGRFSPAFF
NA	TRBV4-2	TRBJ2-1	NA	CASSQVSGDSSYNEQFF
NA	TRBV5-4	TRBJ2-7	NA	CASSPEWDTKLYEQYF
NA	TRBV4-2	TRBJ2-1	TRBD2	CASSQEGLADNEQFF
few	TRBV21-1	TRBJ1-1	NA	CASSAPGQGHTEAFF
NA	TRBV7-6	TRBJ2-7	NA	CASSLGPLDSGSYEQYF
NA	TRBV19	TRBJ1-4	TRBD1	CASSSGGQGNEKLFF